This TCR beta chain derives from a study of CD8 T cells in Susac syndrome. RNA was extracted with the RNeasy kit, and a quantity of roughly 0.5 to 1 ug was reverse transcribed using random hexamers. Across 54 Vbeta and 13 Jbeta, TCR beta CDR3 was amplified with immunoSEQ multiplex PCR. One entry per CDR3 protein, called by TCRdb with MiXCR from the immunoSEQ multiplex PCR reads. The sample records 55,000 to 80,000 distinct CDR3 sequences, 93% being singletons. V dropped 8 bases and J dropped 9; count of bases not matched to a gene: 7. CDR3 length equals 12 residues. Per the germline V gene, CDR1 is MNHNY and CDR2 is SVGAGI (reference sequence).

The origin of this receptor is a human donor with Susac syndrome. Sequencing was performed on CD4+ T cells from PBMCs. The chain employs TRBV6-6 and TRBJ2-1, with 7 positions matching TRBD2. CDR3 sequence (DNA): TGTGCCAGCCGACTAGCAGTCGGTGAGCAGTTCTTC. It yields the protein CASRLAVGEQFF.